The sample holds one count of the clone carrying this T cell receptor beta chain. In the original processing: The assay estimated nucleated cells by amplifying reference gene primers. The assay was immunoSEQ multiplex PCR, and TCRdb's table has in-frame clones only and misses some. The V and J calls and clone size come from that table; D and trimming were worked out from the DNA. The sample has around 120,000 clones; 80% to 90% are singletons. The J segment lost 3 bases and the V segment lost 4 bases, leaving 9 bases of the junction unmatched. This CDR3 has 15 amino acids. The V gene's germline CDR1 is SNHLY and CDR2 FYNNEI. The data are from a study of blood T cell repertoires in COVID-19. As for the study in general: Samples of COVID-19 (acute and convalescent) were obtained from the United States, Italy and Spain. From T cells, B-cell-depleted T cells, or PBMCs came the material, which was cDNA or gDNA.

The TCR sequence derives from a woman of 80 years or more with acute or convalescent COVID-19. Sequenced: peripheral blood. The chain joins TRBV2 to TRBJ2-7; 7 nucleotides align to TRBD2. The CDR3 bases are TGTGCCAGCAGTGGTGGGGGGGTGAGGCTCTACGAGCAGTACTTC. Translation gives CASSGGGVRLYEQYF. The whole variable domain, remainder taken from reference TRBV2 and TRBJ2-7, is EPEVTQTPSHQVTQMGQEVILRCVPISNHLYFYWYRQILGQKVEFLVSFYNNEISEKSEIFDDQFSVERPDGSNFTLKIRSTKLEDSAMYFCASSGGGVRLYEQYFGPGTRLTVT.